Listed here are 31 T cell receptor beta chains from one sample, sequenced in a study of blood T cells in healthy people across ages. A sample-barcoded 5' primer and a J-beta primer mix were used in a second PCR of roughly 6 to 11 cycles. TCRdb passed the 5' RACE reads through MiXCR, listing each CDR3 protein once. The sample has about 1,800,000 distinct CDR3 sequences; roughly 27% are singletons. Sequencing was performed on blood. The receptors were gathered from a woman in her twenties or thirties in good health.

The J gene is TRBJ1-1, the V gene TRBV7-9; D gene uncertain. The germline CDR1 and CDR2 sequences are SEHNR and FQNEAQ (reference sequence). The CDR3 loop spans 15 amino acids. Trimming took 4 bases from V and 1 from J, leaving 13 bases between them. CDR3 sequence: CASSSSRPSNTEAFF. In nucleotides, the CDR3 is TGTGCCAGCAGCTCATCCAGACCTTCGAACACTGAAGCTTTCTTT.

CDR3 region: CASSLPTDSGTEAFF. Here the CDR3 DNA reads TGCGCCAGCAGCTTGCCGACGGACAGTGGCACTGAAGCTTTCTTT. The rearrangement links TRBV5-1 to TRBJ1-1, with D possibly TRBD1 on 6 matching bases. The germline gives CDR1 SGHRS, CDR2 YFSETQ. The CDR3 extends over 15 amino acids. The V end was cut by 1 base, the J end by 4 bases, with 14 bases between.

The V gene is TRBV6-5, the J gene TRBJ1-2; the match to TRBD1 covers 7 bases. Germline V gene sequence: CDR1 MNHEY, CDR2 SVGAGI. This CDR3 spans 14 amino acids. Germline trimming cut 2 bases from V and 8 bases from J; bases unmatched to any gene: 8. For the CDR3, the DNA is TGTGCCAGCAGTTACGACGGAGGGGGCAAAGGCTACACCTTC. Its translation: CASSYDGGGKGYTF.

There are many counts of this clonotype. The chain combines TRBV19 with TRBJ2-7; TRBD1 or TRBD2 may be the D gene (5 bases each). Trimming left V 1 base short and J 3 bases short, with 10 bases between. The CDR3 runs to 14 residues. The germline V gene encodes CDR1 LNHDA and CDR2 SQIVND (reference sequence). The CDR3 nucleotides are TGTGCCAGTAGTATAGGGGGGACCGTCTACGAGCAGTACTTC. This gives the protein CASSIGGTVYEQYF.

The J gene is TRBJ2-5, the V gene TRBV27; TRBD1 matches at 8 bases. The last part of the DNA fits TRBJ2-7 better; the J call may be wrong. The CDR3 loop spans 15 amino acids. Germline V gene sequence: CDR1 MNHEY, CDR2 SMNVEV (reference sequence). The DNA of the CDR3 is TGTGCCAGCAGTCCCAAGACAGGGGTAGGGGGCGAGCAGTACTTC. Its protein is CASSPKTGVGGEQYF.

Of note for this clonotype: A much larger clone sits a single nucleotide away, making a read error possible. The V gene is TRBV5-1, the J gene TRBJ1-2; 7 bases are shared with TRBD1. V trimming: 4 bases; J trimming: 1 base; junction bases outside the gene matches: 7. The CDR3 totals 15 residues. The V gene's germline CDR1 is SGHRS and CDR2 YFSETQ. The CDR3 region has the DNA TGCGCCAGCAGCCGGACCACAGGGGATAACTATGGCTACACCTTC. It translates to CASSRTTGDNYGYTF.

This clonotype has a handful of counts. With a much larger clone just one base away, this may be a read error. The genes are TRBV29-1 and TRBJ2-5; D may be TRBD2 (5 bases). V dropped 4 bases and J dropped 13 bases, with 13 bases sitting between them. Per germline, CDR1 SQVTM and CDR2 ANQGSEA. The CDR3 has 10 residues. The CDR3 DNA reads as TGCAGCGTTGGAGGGCAGAGATCGTACTTC. This sequence encodes CSVGGQRSYF.

The chain recombines TRBV27 with TRBJ2-3; TRBD2 aligns across 12 bases. The CDR3 is 15 residues long. Per the germline V gene, CDR1 is MNHEY and CDR2 is SMNVEV (reference sequence). The V gene end was trimmed by 2 bases and the J gene end by 5 bases; junction bases not matched to a gene: 2. CDR3 sequence: CASSLQTSGRDTQYF. The DNA for the CDR3 is TGTGCCAGCAGTTTACAGACTAGCGGGAGAGATACGCAGTATTTT.

With regard to this clonotype: A much larger clone sits a single nucleotide away, making a read error possible. V and J are TRBV21-1 and TRBJ2-1; the table assigns TRBD1, which was not confirmed against the DNA. TRBV21-1 counts as a pseudogene. The CDR3 sequence is 14 residues long. Written as DNA, the CDR3 is TGTACCAGCAGTGGGTACAGGGTGGTCTGGGAGCAGTTCTTC. Translation gives CTSSGYRVVWEQFF.

This clonotype occurred many times. The chain uses TRBV20-1 and TRBJ2-3; D not certain. The CDR3 length is 14 residues. Trimming removed 0 bases at V and 6 bases at J, with 13 bases between. Germline CDR1 reads DFQATT; CDR2 reads SNEGSKA (reference sequence). The CDR3 loop reads CSARDWTTTDTQYF. CDR3 DNA sequence: TGCAGTGCTAGAGATTGGACCACCACGGATACGCAGTATTTT.

This clonotype was seen at least ten times. The J gene is TRBJ2-1, the V gene TRBV27; maybe TRBD2 (7 bases). This CDR3 has 15 residues. Trimming stripped 5 bases from V and 4 bases from J, with 15 bases between. The germline V gene has CDR1 MNHEY and CDR2 SMNVEV (reference sequence). Here the CDR3 reads CASSPIEGGYNEQFF. CDR3 bases: TGTGCCAGCAGTCCCATCGAGGGGGGGTACAATGAGCAGTTCTTC.

This clonotype was detected a few times. The chain couples TRBV27 to TRBJ2-6; 9 bases fit TRBD2. The CDR3 spans 19 residues. Germline CDR1 and CDR2: MNHEY and SMNVEV (reference sequence). The V and J ends lost 5 bases and 0 bases, in that order; junction bases with no gene match: 11. CDR3 in DNA: TGTGCCAGCAGTAGGTTGGTAGCGGGGGTCATCTCTGGGGCCAACGTCCTGACTTTC. It is translated as CASSRLVAGVISGANVLTF.

This chain connects TRBV20-1 to TRBJ1-5; possibly TRBD1 for D (5 bases). The CDR3 runs 13 residues. V dropped 8 bases and J dropped 5 bases, with 16 bases sitting between them. The V gene's germline CDR1 is DFQATT and CDR2 SNEGSKA (reference sequence). The CDR3 sequence is CSFTGGRDQPQHF. The CDR3, as DNA: TGCAGTTTCACTGGGGGTCGGGATCAGCCCCAGCATTTT.

This clonotype has more than one count but fewer than ten. The V and J genes are TRBV6-2 or TRBV6-3 and TRBJ2-1, with D possibly being TRBD2 (6 bases). The germline V gene encodes CDR1 MNHEY and CDR2 SVGEGT. Deletions cut 8 bases from V and 8 bases from J, with 16 bases between. The CDR3 totals 13 residues. The CDR3 sequence is CASEMSWGDEQFF. For the CDR3, the DNA is TGTGCCAGCGAAATGTCTTGGGGGGATGAGCAGTTCTTC.

In its sample, this clonotype was seen a few times. The chain uses TRBV18 and TRBJ1-2, with 7 bases that match TRBD1. The CDR3 spans 15 residues. V gave up 3 bases and J gave up 0 bases; unmatched junction bases: 4. Germline V gene sequence: CDR1 KGHSH, CDR2 LQKENI. CDR3 bases: TGTGCCAGCTCACCGGGACAGACCGCTAACTATGGCTACACCTTC. Residues: CASSPGQTANYGYTF.

This clonotype has a handful of counts. In DNA form, the CDR3 reads TGTGCCAGCACCCGACCGGGACAGTACAATGAGCAGTTCTTC. Translating it yields CASTRPGQYNEQFF. The rearrangement uses TRBV12-3 or TRBV12-4 and TRBJ2-1, with 7 bases identical to TRBD1. The CDR3 is made up of 14 amino acids. The V and J ends lost 7 bases and 4 bases, in that order; junction bases with no gene match: 7.

This clonotype has just a few counts. The junction and the germline gene differ at one end; a read error may be behind it. This sequence joins TRBV6-6 and TRBJ2-1; maybe TRBD1 (6 bases). CDR3 length: 15 amino acids. Per the germline V gene, CDR1 is MNHNY and CDR2 is SVGAGI (reference sequence). CDR3 nucleotide sequence: TGTGCCGGCAGATACTTGGGGGCCCCAAGGAATGAGCAGTTCTTC. Amino acid sequence: CAGRYLGAPRNEQFF.

This clonotype turned up a few times. This sequence joins TRBV10-1 and TRBJ2-2, with a weak D call TRBD2 (6 bases). This CDR3 comprises 16 residues. Germline loops: CDR1 WNHNN, CDR2 SYGVQD (reference sequence). V was pared by 3 bases and J by 4 bases, with 15 bases between. CDR3 amino acids: CASSDLRGEATGELFF. CDR3 DNA sequence: TGCGCCAGCAGTGACCTTCGAGGGGAGGCCACCGGGGAGCTGTTTTTT.

This clonotype occurred a few times. The chain uses TRBV7-6 and TRBJ2-5, with 16 bases lining up with TRBD2. The CDR3 sequence is 18 residues long. Germline lookup yields CDR1 SGHVS and CDR2 FNYEAQ. V trimming: 4 bases; J trimming: 5 bases; junction bases outside the gene matches: 10. CDR3 nucleotide sequence: TGTGCCAGCAGCTCAAGGTCGCCGGGACTAGCGGGGGGGGAGACCCAGTACTTC. The encoded protein is CASSSRSPGLAGGETQYF.

The V gene is TRBV12-3 or TRBV12-4, the J gene TRBJ2-7; TRBD2 matches at 11 bases. This CDR3 has 16 residues. The V segment lost 5 bases and the J segment 7 bases; nucleotides outside the gene matches: 13. Here the CDR3 DNA reads TGTGCCAGCAGTCCCACTAGCGGGAGTTTCAACAATGAGCAGTACTTC. Translating gives CASSPTSGSFNNEQYF.

This clonotype was seen a handful of times. The chain employs TRBV21-1 and TRBJ2-1; whether TRBD1, the table's D call, matches the DNA was not checked. TRBV21-1 is an annotated pseudogene. This CDR3 spans 16 amino acids. CDR3 sequence (DNA): TGTGCCAGCAGCAAAAGTGGGGGGAGATCAATCAATGAGCAGTTCTTC. It specifies CASSKSGGRSINEQFF.

CDR3: CASGFDGNYGYTF. Here the CDR3 DNA reads TGTGCTAGTGGTTTCGACGGGAACTATGGCTACACCTTC. The V gene is TRBV12-5, the J gene TRBJ1-2; the D is unclear. This CDR3 comprises 13 residues. CDR1 is LGHNT, CDR2 FRNRAP, per germline. V was clipped by 3 bases and J by 2 bases, with 7 bases between them.

The chain recombines TRBV11-1 with TRBJ2-7; the D gene is possibly TRBD1 (6 bases). In germline, CDR1 is SGHAT, CDR2 FQDESV (reference sequence). There are 13 residues in the CDR3. Trimming took off 6 bases at V and 2 bases at J, with 11 bases between the two ends. In DNA, the CDR3 is TGTGCCAGCAGTATCCGGGACACCTACGAGCAGTACTTC. Translation: CASSIRDTYEQYF.

This chain connects TRBV6-2 or TRBV6-3 to TRBJ2-1; TRBD2 agrees at 8 bases. The CDR3 extends over 15 amino acids. V gave up 6 bases and J gave up 8 bases; unmatched junction bases: 12. Germline V gives CDR1 MNHEY, CDR2 SVGEGT. The CDR3 DNA reads TGTGCCAGCAGCCACGTCGGGGGGGCTCTCTATGAGCAGTTCTTC. It codes for CASSHVGGALYEQFF.

This chain uses TRBV7-6 with TRBJ2-3; D uncertain. This CDR3 has 14 amino acids. V dropped 8 bases and J dropped 1 base, with 13 bases sitting between them. The germline V gene encodes CDR1 SGHVS and CDR2 FNYEAQ. CDR3 nucleotides: TGTGCCAGCTCCTCCTGGCAGGGCACAGATACGCAGTATTTT. Amino acids: CASSSWQGTDTQYF.

The chain employs TRBV20-1 and TRBJ2-1; D is unresolved. This CDR3 has 10 residues. Germline CDR1 and CDR2: DFQATT and SNEGSKA (reference sequence). V was shortened by 3 bases and J by 8 bases, with 5 bases between the two germline ends. The CDR3 DNA sequence: TGCAGTGCTAGGGCGGATGAGCAGTTCTTC. Its translation is CSARADEQFF.

This clonotype occurred many times. V and J are TRBV6-2 or TRBV6-3 and TRBJ2-5; possibly TRBD1 or TRBD2 for D (5 bases each). V dropped 8 bases and J dropped 5 bases, with 15 bases sitting between them. Germline V lookup: CDR1 MNHEY, CDR2 SVGEGT. CDR3 length: 13 amino acids. CDR3 protein: CASGDPKRETQYF. The CDR3 DNA follows: TGTGCCAGCGGGGACCCGAAACGGGAGACCCAGTACTTC.

This clonotype was observed a handful of times. The V gene is TRBV6-1, the J gene TRBJ2-3; 7 bases align to TRBD1. Germline assignment: CDR1 MNHNS and CDR2 SASEGT. V shed 3 bases and J 4 bases; nucleotides not matched to a gene: 10. The CDR3 contains 16 residues. CDR3 nucleotide sequence: TGTGCCAGCAGTGAGTTTGGACAGGCAACACCAGATACGCAGTATTTT. It yields the protein CASSEFGQATPDTQYF.

The chain combines TRBV3-1 with TRBJ2-7; a possible D gene is TRBD2 (7 bases). Trimming shortened V by 1 base and J by 0 bases, and 16 bases separated the two germline ends. This CDR3 region has 17 residues. Germline CDR1 reads LGHDT; CDR2 reads YNNKEL (reference sequence). The CDR3 DNA is TGTGCCAGCAGCCAAGCACCCGGCGGGGGCAGCTCCTACGAGCAGTACTTC. This translates into CASSQAPGGGSSYEQYF.

The V call is TRBV28, the J call TRBJ2-5; maybe TRBD2 (5 bases). This CDR3 contains 13 residues. Per the germline V gene, CDR1 is MDHEN and CDR2 is SYDVKM. The ends were cut back, 2 bases at V and 4 bases at J, with 8 bases in the middle. The CDR3 DNA is TGTGCCAGCAGTTTACGGACTCCAGAGACCCAGTACTTC. Translating gives CASSLRTPETQYF.

This chain connects TRBV7-3 to TRBJ2-1, with 9 bases aligning to TRBD2. The CDR3 loop spans 15 amino acids. V shed 1 base, J shed 7 bases, and the junction held 5 bases outside the gene matches. CDR1 SGHTA and CDR2 FQGTGA come from the germline V gene. The DNA for the CDR3 is TGTGCCAGCAGCTTAAGGCGGGGGGGCGAAAATGAGCAGTTCTTC. Translating it yields CASSLRRGGENEQFF.